What follows are 24 T cell receptor beta chains derived from one specimen sequenced in a study of regulatory T cells in long-lasting Graves disease (dated by TCRdb to the early 2020s). Read against the paper, the sample's time point label means: newly diagnosed GD, antithyroid drugs for less than 3 months. For both TCR sequencing and RNA sequencing, RNA was extracted from PBMCs in TRIzol. The library was built by means of multiplex PCR. Instrument used: Illumina HiSeq 4000. To build TCR beta libraries, CDR3 regions were amplified by Arm-PCR using iRepertoire HTBI primers. In-frame beta chains were kept once TCRdb had trimmed the public reads at Q25 with fastp and called clones with MiXCR. A single entry per CDR3 protein holds the most common genes and DNA from its merged rows. This sample holds roughly 440,000 distinct CDR3 sequences; about a sixth were observed only once. Of the sample, about 25% is held by the ten largest clones.

The sample also formed part of further work on T cells in Graves' hyperthyroidism and ophthalmopathy.

Specimen: peripheral blood mononuclear cells (PBMCs), collected at new diagnosis, from a patient treated with antithyroid drugs. Source of these receptors: a woman between 18 and 29 years old with Graves disease. Donor details come from another sample of the same person, matched by shared clones.

This clonotype was counted at least ten times. The gene calls are TRBV6-1 and TRBJ1-2; no definite D call. Trimming removed 7 bases from V and 6 bases from J, with 21 bases in between. The germline gives CDR1 MNHNS, CDR2 SASEGT. This CDR3 is 15 amino acids long. The CDR3 sequence is CASTGTFGPFNGYTF. The CDR3 region has the DNA TGTGCCAGCACGGGAACCTTTGGTCCTTTCAATGGCTACACCTTC.

This clonotype was seen more than once but under ten times. The chain uses TRBV24-1 and TRBJ2-6, with TRBD1 matching over 9 bases. The V gene end was trimmed by 6 bases and the J gene end by 0 bases; junction bases not matched to a gene: 5. Germline lookup yields CDR1 KGHDR and CDR2 SFDVKD. The CDR3 covers 17 residues. The CDR3 bases are TGTGCCACCAGTAGGACAGGGGTGGACTCTGGGGCCAACGTCCTGACTTTC. This encodes CATSRTGVDSGANVLTF.

The chain is built from TRBV5-4 and TRBJ2-1, with TRBD2 matching 13 bases. The ends lost 4 bases at V and 7 bases at J; junction bases unmatched: 8. This CDR3 comprises 16 residues. Germline V gene data show CDR1 as SGHNT and CDR2 as YYREEE (reference sequence). DNA for the CDR3: TGTGCCAGCAGCCGTGGACTAGCGGGAGTCTTAAATGAGCAGTTCTTC. Translating it yields CASSRGLAGVLNEQFF. The variable domain in full, completed from reference TRBV5-4 and TRBJ2-1, reads ETGVTQSPTHLIKTRGQQVTLRCSSQSGHNTVSWYQQALGQGPQFIFQYYREEENGRGNFPPRFSGLQFPNYSSELNVNALELDDSALYLCASSRGLAGVLNEQFFGPGTRLTVL.

This chain links TRBV7-2 with TRBJ2-1; 13 bases agree with TRBD2. Unmatched junction bases numbered 4, after V lost 1 base and J lost 7 bases. CDR1 SGHTA and CDR2 FQGNSA come from the germline V gene. The CDR3 covers 16 residues. CDR3 in amino acids: CASSLVGTSGTNEQFF. As DNA, the CDR3 is TGTGCCAGCAGCTTAGTCGGGACTAGCGGGACAAATGAGCAGTTCTTC.

Worth noting for this clonotype: A much larger clone is a single base away; this may be a read error. The rearrangement joins TRBV18 to TRBJ2-1, with D possibly being TRBD2 (6 bases). Germline V CDR1 and CDR2: KGHSH, LQKENI. The germline V and J ends were trimmed by 0 bases and 10 bases, with 19 bases remaining between them. This CDR3 has 16 amino acids. The CDR3, as DNA: TGTGCCAGCTCACCACCCGGGACTTACCTCTCCTACGAGCAGTTCTTC. It yields the protein CASSPPGTYLSYEQFF. Full variable domain (rest looked up from reference TRBV18 and TRBJ2-1): NAGVMQNPRHLVRRRGQEARLRCSPMKGHSHVYWYRQLPEEGLKFMVYLQKENIIDESGMPKERFSAEFPKEGPSILRIQQVVRGDSAAYFCASSPPGTYLSYEQFFGPGTRLTVL.

A single count supports this clonotype. This may arise from a read error, as a much more abundant clone is one base away. CDR3 protein: CASSSRTSGTGETQFF. CDR3 in DNA: TGTGCCAGCAGCTCCCGGACTAGCGGGACAGGGGAGACCCAGTTCTTC. The V call is TRBV11-3, the J call TRBJ2-1, with 12 bases that match TRBD2. The ends lost 4 bases at V and 13 bases at J; junction bases unmatched: 14. The CDR3 contains 16 residues. CDR1 SGHNT and CDR2 YENEEA come from the germline V gene.

This clonotype was observed at least ten times. This sequence joins TRBV12-3 or TRBV12-4 and TRBJ2-7, with D perhaps TRBD1 or TRBD2 (5 bases each). The CDR3 spans 13 residues. V was pared by 6 bases and J by 5 bases, with 14 bases between. The CDR3 nucleotides are TGTGCCAGCAGCTTTGGGATGGGACACGAGCAGTACTTC. It specifies CASSFGMGHEQYF.

This clonotype has ten or more counts. The CDR3 DNA reads TGTGCCAGCAGTCCCAAGGGTCCGAACACCGGGGAGCTGTTTTTT. This translates into CASSPKGPNTGELFF. The chain couples TRBV28 to TRBJ2-2, with D unresolved. Germline values: CDR1 MDHEN, CDR2 SYDVKM. The CDR3 is made up of 15 amino acids. V lost 5 bases to trimming and J lost 0 bases, with 10 bases between them. Complete variable domain (other parts from reference TRBV28 and TRBJ2-2): DVKVTQSSRYLVKRTGEKVFLECVQDMDHENMFWYRQDPGLGLRLIYFSYDVKMKEKGDIPEGYSVSREKKERFSLILESASTNQTSMYLCASSPKGPNTGELFFGEGSRLTVL.

This clonotype was picked up many times. This sequence joins TRBV20-1 and TRBJ2-4; 8 bases match TRBD2. Trimming took 0 bases from V and 0 from J; bases not matched to a gene: 16. The length of the CDR3 is 20 residues. Germline assignment: CDR1 DFQATT and CDR2 SNEGSKA (reference sequence). Written as DNA, the CDR3 is TGCAGTGCTAGAGAACATCAAGCGGGAGTCTTGATTGAAGCCAAAAACATTCAGTACTTC. Its translation: CSAREHQAGVLIEAKNIQYF.

This clonotype was found many times. The DNA of the CDR3 is TGTGCCAGCAGCTTACAGGACATATCCGGGACTAGTTCCGGGGAGCTGTTTTTT. It specifies CASSLQDISGTSSGELFF. This chain uses TRBV7-2 with TRBJ2-2; 8 positions agree with TRBD2. This CDR3 is built from 18 residues. CDR1 SGHTA and CDR2 FQGNSA come from the germline V gene. V trimming: 2 bases; J trimming: 6 bases; junction bases outside the gene matches: 14.

In regard to this clonotype: This may be a read error, as it is one base from a much larger clone. This chain joins TRBV27 and TRBJ2-7, with 9 bases fitting TRBD1. From germline, CDR1 is MNHEY and CDR2 SMNVEV (reference sequence). The CDR3 runs 14 residues. CDR3 sequence reads: CAGSLTGGLYEQYF. The CDR3 nucleotides are TGTGCCGGCAGCCTGACAGGGGGACTCTACGAGCAGTACTTC.

This chain connects TRBV20-1 to TRBJ2-5; 7 bases line up with TRBD1. J was trimmed by 2 bases and V by 1 base; bases with no gene match: 1. This CDR3 comprises 13 residues. From germline, CDR1 is DFQATT and CDR2 SNEGSKA (reference sequence). The CDR3 is CSARGDSQETQYF. CDR3 bases: TGCAGTGCTAGAGGGGACAGTCAAGAGACCCAGTACTTC.

In this sample, this clonotype turned up a few times. This chain uses TRBV12-3 or TRBV12-4 with TRBJ2-3; 7 nucleotides agree with TRBD1. The V and J ends lost 6 bases and 4 bases, in that order; junction bases with no gene match: 7. The CDR3 runs 14 residues. The DNA of the CDR3 is TGTGCCAGCAGCCCCACAGGGGTCCCAGATACGCAGTATTTT. This gives the protein CASSPTGVPDTQYF.

This clonotype was recorded many times. The chain links TRBV6-9 to TRBJ2-7; no firm D call. The V gene lost 4 bases and the J gene lost 3 bases, with 10 bases spanning the gap. This CDR3 spans 13 amino acids. Germline V gene data show CDR1 as MNHGY and CDR2 as SVAAGI. CDR3 nucleotide sequence: TGTGCCAGCAGTTTGGGCCGATACTACGAGCAGTACTTC. Amino acids: CASSLGRYYEQYF.

A remark on this clonotype: Possible read error: a much larger clone is one base away. The chain combines TRBV4-2 with TRBJ2-1, with TRBD2 matching 7 bases. The J call is in doubt because the DNA end fits TRBJ2-7 better. Germline CDR1 and CDR2: LGHNA and YNFKEQ. There are 18 residues in the CDR3. Here the CDR3 DNA reads TGTGCCAGCAGCCAAGTATCCAGTTCGGCGGGAGATGTCTATGAGCAGTACTTC. It translates to CASSQVSSSAGDVYEQYF.

This clonotype has only a few counts. V is TRBV29-1 and J is TRBJ2-1; no clear D gene. Germline CDR1 SQVTM, CDR2 ANQGSEA. Trimming took 6 bases from V and 4 from J, leaving 10 bases between them. The length of the CDR3 is 12 residues. CDR3 protein: CSVQFPYNEQFF. The DNA for the CDR3 is TGCAGCGTACAGTTCCCATACAATGAGCAGTTCTTC.

This clonotype was seen repeatedly, ten times or more. This chain joins TRBV27 and TRBJ2-7; the D gene is possibly TRBD1 (6 bases). Germline V gives CDR1 MNHEY, CDR2 SMNVEV (reference sequence). The CDR3 is 16 residues long. Trimming shortened V by 5 bases and J by 1 base, and 18 bases separated the two germline ends. CDR3 DNA: TGTGCCAGCAGTGAACTGACAGGAGCTAATTCCTACGAGCAGTACTTC. Translated, it gives CASSELTGANSYEQYF.

This clonotype occurred many times. The J gene is TRBJ2-3, the V gene TRBV28, with a tentative D call TRBD2 (6 bases). The V gene lost 5 bases and the J gene lost 5 bases, with 14 bases spanning the gap. This CDR3 spans 14 amino acids. CDR1 and CDR2 from the germline V gene are MDHEN and SYDVKM. The CDR3 DNA reads as TGTGCCAGCAGTCCCGGGGGTAGCCTAGATACGCAGTATTTT. It specifies CASSPGGSLDTQYF. Full variable domain (missing parts from reference TRBV28 and TRBJ2-3): DVKVTQSSRYLVKRTGEKVFLECVQDMDHENMFWYRQDPGLGLRLIYFSYDVKMKEKGDIPEGYSVSREKKERFSLILESASTNQTSMYLCASSPGGSLDTQYFGPGTRLTVL.

In its sample, this clonotype was seen many times. The chain recombines TRBV10-3 with TRBJ1-1; D may be TRBD1 (6 bases). CDR1 is ENHRY, CDR2 SYGVKD, per germline. This CDR3 has 16 amino acids. V was clipped by 3 bases and J by 3 bases, with 17 bases between them. This CDR3 reads CAISDVTTGVDTEAFF. The CDR3 region has the DNA TGTGCCATCAGTGACGTCACGACAGGCGTAGACACTGAAGCTTTCTTT.

This clonotype showed up many times. The chain carries TRBV6-2 or TRBV6-3 and TRBJ2-5, with D uncertain. CDR1 is MNHEY, CDR2 SVGEGT, per germline. Deletions cut 5 bases from V and 1 base from J, with 14 bases between. This CDR3 is built from 15 residues. The CDR3 sequence is CASSLTRVLQETQYF. The CDR3 DNA reads as TGTGCCAGCAGTCTGACACGCGTACTCCAAGAGACCCAGTACTTC.

The gene calls are TRBV9 and TRBJ2-6; D is unclear. The CDR3 is made up of 14 amino acids. Between the trimmed V and J ends, which lost 2 bases and 2 bases, there was a span of 5 bases. CDR1 is SGDLS and CDR2 is YYNGEE in the germline V gene. For the CDR3, the DNA is TGTGCCAGCAGCGTCCCCGCTGGGGCCAACGTCCTGACTTTC. Its protein product is CASSVPAGANVLTF. Full variable domain (missing parts from reference TRBV9 and TRBJ2-6): DSGVTQTPKHLITATGQRVTLRCSPRSGDLSVYWYQQSLDQGLQFLIQYYNGEERAKGNILERFSAQQFPDLHSELNLSSLELGDSALYFCASSVPAGANVLTFGAGSRLTVL.

The chain is built from TRBV10-1 and TRBJ1-1; D perhaps matches TRBD1 (5 bases). The germline V gene has CDR1 WNHNN and CDR2 SYGVQD (reference sequence). The length of the CDR3 is 18 residues. The V end was cut by 7 bases, the J end by 2 bases, with 26 bases between. The CDR3 DNA follows: TGCGCCAGCATTCAGATAAGGGGAAAATTAGGGCTAAACACTGAAGCTTTCTTT. Translating gives CASIQIRGKLGLNTEAFF.

This sequence joins TRBV7-3 and TRBJ1-1; D ambiguous. Germline CDR1 reads SGHTA; CDR2 reads FQGTGA. The CDR3 sequence is 15 residues long. Trimming shortened V by 1 base and J by 0 bases, and 9 bases separated the two germline ends. CDR3 nucleotide sequence: TGTGCCAGCAGCTTAAGTCCGGCCATGAACACTGAAGCTTTCTTT. Protein product: CASSLSPAMNTEAFF.

This clonotype was detected many times. The rearrangement joins TRBV28 to TRBJ2-7; D might be TRBD1 (6 bases). V was shortened by 3 bases and J by 2 bases, with 14 bases between the two germline ends. This CDR3 spans 15 amino acids. Per germline, CDR1 MDHEN and CDR2 SYDVKM. Written as DNA, the CDR3 is TGTGCCAGCAGTTTGGGGCAACAGGGCCCCTACGAGCAGTACTTC. It specifies CASSLGQQGPYEQYF. The full variable domain, completed using reference TRBV28 and TRBJ2-7, is DVKVTQSSRYLVKRTGEKVFLECVQDMDHENMFWYRQDPGLGLRLIYFSYDVKMKEKGDIPEGYSVSREKKERFSLILESASTNQTSMYLCASSLGQQGPYEQYFGPGTRLTVT.